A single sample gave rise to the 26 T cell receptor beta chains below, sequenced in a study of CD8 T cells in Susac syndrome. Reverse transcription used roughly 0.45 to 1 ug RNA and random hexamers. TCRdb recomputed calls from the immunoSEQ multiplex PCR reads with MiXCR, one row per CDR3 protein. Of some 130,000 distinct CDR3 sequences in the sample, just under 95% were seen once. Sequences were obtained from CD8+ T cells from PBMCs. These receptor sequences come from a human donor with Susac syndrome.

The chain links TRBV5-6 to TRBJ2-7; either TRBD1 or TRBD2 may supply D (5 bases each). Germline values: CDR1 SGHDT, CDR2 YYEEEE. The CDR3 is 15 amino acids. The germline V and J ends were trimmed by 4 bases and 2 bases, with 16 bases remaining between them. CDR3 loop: CASSTHMRGPYEQYF. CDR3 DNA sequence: TGTGCCAGCAGCACCCACATGAGGGGCCCCTACGAGCAGTACTTC.

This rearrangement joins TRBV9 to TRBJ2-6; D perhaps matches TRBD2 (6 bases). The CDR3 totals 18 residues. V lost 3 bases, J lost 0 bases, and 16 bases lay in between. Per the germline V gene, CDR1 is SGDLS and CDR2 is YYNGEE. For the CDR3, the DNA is TGTGCCAGCAGCGGGACTACTTCTCCGAGCTCTGGGGCCAACGTCCTGACTTTC. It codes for CASSGTTSPSSGANVLTF.

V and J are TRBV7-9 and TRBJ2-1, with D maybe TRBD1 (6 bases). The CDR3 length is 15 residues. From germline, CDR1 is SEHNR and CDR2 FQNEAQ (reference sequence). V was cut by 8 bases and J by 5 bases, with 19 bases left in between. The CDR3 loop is CASGSPDRPNNEQFF. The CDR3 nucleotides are TGTGCCAGCGGAAGCCCGGACAGACCAAACAATGAGCAGTTCTTC.

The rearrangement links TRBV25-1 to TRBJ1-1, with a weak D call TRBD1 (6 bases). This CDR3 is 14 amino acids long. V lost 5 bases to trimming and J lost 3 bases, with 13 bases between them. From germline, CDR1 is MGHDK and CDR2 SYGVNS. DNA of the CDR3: TGTGCCAGCAGTATGACAGGTCTGCACACTGAAGCTTTCTTT. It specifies CASSMTGLHTEAFF.

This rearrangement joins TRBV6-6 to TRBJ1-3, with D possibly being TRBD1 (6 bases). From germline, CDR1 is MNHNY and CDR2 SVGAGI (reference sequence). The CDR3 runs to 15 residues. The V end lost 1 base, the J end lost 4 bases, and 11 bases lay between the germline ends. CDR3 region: CASSYYQTGGNTIYF. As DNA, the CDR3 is TGTGCCAGCAGTTACTATCAGACAGGCGGAAACACCATATATTTT.

CDR3 DNA: TGTGCCAGCAGTTTATTGGGGGAGTATTTGGAGACCCAGTACTTC. It codes for CASSLLGEYLETQYF. V and J are TRBV27 and TRBJ2-5; either TRBD1 or TRBD2 may supply D (5 bases each). The V end lost 1 base, the J end lost 5 bases, and 14 bases lay between the germline ends. Germline V CDR1 and CDR2: MNHEY, SMNVEV (reference sequence). The CDR3 has 15 residues.

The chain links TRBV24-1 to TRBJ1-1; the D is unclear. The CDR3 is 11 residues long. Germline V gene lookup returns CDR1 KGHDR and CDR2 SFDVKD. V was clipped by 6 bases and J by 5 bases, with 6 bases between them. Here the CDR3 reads CATSLGTEAFF. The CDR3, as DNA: TGTGCCACCAGTCTTGGGACTGAAGCTTTCTTT.

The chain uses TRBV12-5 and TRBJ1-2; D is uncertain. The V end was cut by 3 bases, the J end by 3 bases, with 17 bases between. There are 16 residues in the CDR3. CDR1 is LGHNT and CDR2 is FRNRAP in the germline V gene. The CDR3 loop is CASGFPTGRSDYGYTF. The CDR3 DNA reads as TGTGCTAGTGGTTTCCCTACGGGGAGGTCGGACTATGGCTACACCTTC.

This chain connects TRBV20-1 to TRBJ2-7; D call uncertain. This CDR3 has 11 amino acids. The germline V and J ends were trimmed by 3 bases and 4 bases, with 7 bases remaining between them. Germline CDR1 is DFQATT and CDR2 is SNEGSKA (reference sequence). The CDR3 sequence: CSASYGYEQYF. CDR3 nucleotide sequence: TGCAGTGCTAGCTACGGGTACGAGCAGTACTTC.

CDR3 bases: TGTGCCAGCAGTGAAGCTGGAAACAGCTATGGCTACACCTTC. Protein: CASSEAGNSYGYTF. This sequence joins TRBV2 and TRBJ1-2, with unresolved D. The CDR3 is made up of 14 amino acids. V dropped 0 bases and J dropped 4 bases, with 9 bases sitting between them. CDR1 is SNHLY and CDR2 is FYNNEI in the germline V gene.

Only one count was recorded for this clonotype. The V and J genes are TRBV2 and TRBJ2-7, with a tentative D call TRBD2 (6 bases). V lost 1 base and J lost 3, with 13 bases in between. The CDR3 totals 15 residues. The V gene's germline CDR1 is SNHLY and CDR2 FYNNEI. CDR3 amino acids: CASSEGRDLRYEQYF. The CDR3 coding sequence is TGTGCCAGCAGTGAAGGGCGGGACCTCCGCTACGAGCAGTACTTC.

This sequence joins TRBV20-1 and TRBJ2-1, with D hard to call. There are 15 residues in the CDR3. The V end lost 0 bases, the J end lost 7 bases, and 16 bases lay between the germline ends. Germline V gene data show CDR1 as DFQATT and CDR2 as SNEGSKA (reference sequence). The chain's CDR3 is CSARDPASVGNEQFF. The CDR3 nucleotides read TGCAGTGCTAGAGATCCGGCTAGTGTGGGGAATGAGCAGTTCTTC.

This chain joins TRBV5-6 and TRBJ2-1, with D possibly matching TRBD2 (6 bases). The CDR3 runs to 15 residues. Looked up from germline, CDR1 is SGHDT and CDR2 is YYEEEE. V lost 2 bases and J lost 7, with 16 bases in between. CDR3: CASSLVADATNEQFF. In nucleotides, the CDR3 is TGTGCCAGCAGCTTAGTAGCGGACGCTACGAATGAGCAGTTCTTC.

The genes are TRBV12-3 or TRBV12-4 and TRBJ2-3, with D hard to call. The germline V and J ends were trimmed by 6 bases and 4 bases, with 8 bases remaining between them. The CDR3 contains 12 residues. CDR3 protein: CASSQSPDTQYF. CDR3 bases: TGTGCCAGCAGCCAGTCCCCAGATACGCAGTATTTT.

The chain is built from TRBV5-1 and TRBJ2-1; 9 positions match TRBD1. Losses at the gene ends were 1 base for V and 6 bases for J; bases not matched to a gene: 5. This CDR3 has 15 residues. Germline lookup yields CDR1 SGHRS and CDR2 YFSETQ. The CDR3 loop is CASSLLGQGTNEQFF. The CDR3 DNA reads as TGCGCCAGCAGCTTGTTGGGACAGGGTACCAATGAGCAGTTCTTC.

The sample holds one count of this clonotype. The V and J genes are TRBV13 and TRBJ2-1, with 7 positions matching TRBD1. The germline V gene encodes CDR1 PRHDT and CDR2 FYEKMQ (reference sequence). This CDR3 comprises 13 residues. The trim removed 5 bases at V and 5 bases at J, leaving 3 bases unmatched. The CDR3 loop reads CASSNGQDNEQFF. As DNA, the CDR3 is TGTGCCAGCAGCAATGGACAGGACAATGAGCAGTTCTTC.

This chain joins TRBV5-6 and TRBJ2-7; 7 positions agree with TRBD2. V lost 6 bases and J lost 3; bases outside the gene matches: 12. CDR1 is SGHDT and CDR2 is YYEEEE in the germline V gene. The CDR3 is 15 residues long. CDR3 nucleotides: TGTGCCAGCATAGTATCCGGGACTAACCTCTACGAGCAGTACTTC. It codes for CASIVSGTNLYEQYF. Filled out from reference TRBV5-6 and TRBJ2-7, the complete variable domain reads DAGVTQSPTHLIKTRGQQVTLRCSPKSGHDTVSWYQQALGQGPQFIFQYYEEEERQRGNFPDRFSGHQFPNYSSELNVNALLLGDSALYLCASIVSGTNLYEQYFGPGTRLTVT.

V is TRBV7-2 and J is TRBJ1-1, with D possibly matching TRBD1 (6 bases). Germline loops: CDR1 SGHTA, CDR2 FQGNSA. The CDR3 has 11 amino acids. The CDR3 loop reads CYPGGHTEAFF. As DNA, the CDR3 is TGTTACCCGGGGGGGCACACTGAAGCTTTCTTT.

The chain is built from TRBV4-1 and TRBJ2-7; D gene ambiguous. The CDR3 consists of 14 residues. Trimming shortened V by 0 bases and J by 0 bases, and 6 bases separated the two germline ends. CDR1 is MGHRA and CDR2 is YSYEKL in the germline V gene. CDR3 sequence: CASSQEQHSYEQYF. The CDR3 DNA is TGCGCCAGCAGCCAAGAACAGCACTCCTACGAGCAGTACTTC.

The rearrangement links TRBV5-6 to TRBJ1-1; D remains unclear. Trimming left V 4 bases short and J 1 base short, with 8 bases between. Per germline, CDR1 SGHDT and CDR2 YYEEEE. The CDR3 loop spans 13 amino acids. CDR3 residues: CASSLPENTEAFF. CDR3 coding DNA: TGTGCCAGCAGCCTACCAGAGAACACTGAAGCTTTCTTT.

CDR3 DNA: TGCAGCGTGGGGTTTGGGGAGGCGGGCGACACCTACGAGCAGTACTTC. Amino acids: CSVGFGEAGDTYEQYF. The chain employs TRBV29-1 and TRBJ2-7, with D possibly being TRBD2 (6 bases). V was trimmed by 6 bases and J by 2 bases, leaving 23 bases between them. There are 16 residues in the CDR3. Germline V lookup: CDR1 SQVTM, CDR2 ANQGSEA.

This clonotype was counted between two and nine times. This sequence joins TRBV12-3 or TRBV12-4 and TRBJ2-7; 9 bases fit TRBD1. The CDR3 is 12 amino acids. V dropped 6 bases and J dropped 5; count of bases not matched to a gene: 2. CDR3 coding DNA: TGTGCCAGCAGCGGGACAGGGAACGAGCAGTACTTC. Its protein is CASSGTGNEQYF.

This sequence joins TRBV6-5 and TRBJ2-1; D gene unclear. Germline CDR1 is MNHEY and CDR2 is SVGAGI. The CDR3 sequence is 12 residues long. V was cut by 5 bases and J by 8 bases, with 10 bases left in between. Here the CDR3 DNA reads TGTGCCAGCAGTCCGGATGAGGATGAGCAGTTCTTC. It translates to CASSPDEDEQFF.

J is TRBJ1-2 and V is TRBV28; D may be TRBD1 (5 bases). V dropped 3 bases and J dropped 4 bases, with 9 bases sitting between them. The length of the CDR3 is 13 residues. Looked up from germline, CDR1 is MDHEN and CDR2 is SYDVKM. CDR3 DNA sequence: TGTGCCAGCAGTTTCGGGACGACCTATGGCTACACCTTC. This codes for CASSFGTTYGYTF.

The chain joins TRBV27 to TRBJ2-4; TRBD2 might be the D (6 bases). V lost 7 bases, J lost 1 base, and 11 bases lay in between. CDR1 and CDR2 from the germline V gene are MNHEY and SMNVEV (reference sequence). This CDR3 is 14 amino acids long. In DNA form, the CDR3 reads TGTGCCAGCACCGCGGGGACGGCCAAAAACATTCAGTACTTC. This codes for CASTAGTAKNIQYF.

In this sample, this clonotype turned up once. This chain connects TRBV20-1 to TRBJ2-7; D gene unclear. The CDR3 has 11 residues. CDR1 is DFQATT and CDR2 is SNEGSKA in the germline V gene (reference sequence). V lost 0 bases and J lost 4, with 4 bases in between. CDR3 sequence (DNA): TGCAGTGCTAGAGAGATGTACGAGCAGTACTTC. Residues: CSAREMYEQYF.